This T cell receptor (beta chain) was obtained from a study of blood T cell repertoires in COVID-19. The table lists this clone with a few counts. Original analysis: It was from reference gene primer amplification that nucleated cell counts were estimated. Profiling relied on immunoSEQ multiplex PCR, and the TCRdb table lists in-frame clones only, not all of them. V and J calls and clone size come straight from that table; D and trimming were deduced from the DNA. The sample has 110,000 to 150,000 clones; 80% to 85% are singletons. The CDR3 has 14 residues. The V end was cut by 2 bases, the J end by 3 bases, with 10 bases between. Germline assignment: CDR1 MNHEY and CDR2 SVGAGI.

The sample taken for sequencing was peripheral blood. The J gene is TRBJ1-2, the V gene TRBV6-5; weak D call: TRBD1 (5 bases). The receptor was derived from a human donor in a cohort sampled during active COVID-19. CDR3 sequence reads: CASSYRVRDYGYTF. CDR3 nucleotides: TGTGCCAGCAGTTACCGGGTCAGGGACTATGGCTACACCTTC.